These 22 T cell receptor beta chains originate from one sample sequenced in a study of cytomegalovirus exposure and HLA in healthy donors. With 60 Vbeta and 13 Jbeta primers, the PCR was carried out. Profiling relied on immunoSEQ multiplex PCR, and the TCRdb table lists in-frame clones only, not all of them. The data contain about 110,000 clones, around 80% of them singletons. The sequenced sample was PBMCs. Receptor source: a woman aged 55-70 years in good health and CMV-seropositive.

The CDR3 region has the DNA TGTGCCAGCAGCCCAACGGGACAGGGGGTTCGACACACTGAAGCTTTCTTT. Translated: CASSPTGQGVRHTEAFF. The chain employs TRBV28 and TRBJ1-1, with 11 bases identical to TRBD1. V was clipped by 6 bases and J by 3 bases; unmatched bases: 12. This CDR3 is 17 amino acids long. Germline CDR1 reads MDHEN; CDR2 reads SYDVKM.

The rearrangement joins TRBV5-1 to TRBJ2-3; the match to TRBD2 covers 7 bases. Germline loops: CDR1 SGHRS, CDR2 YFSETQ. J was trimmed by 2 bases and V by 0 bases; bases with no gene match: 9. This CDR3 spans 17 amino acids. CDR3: CASSLAGGGGYTDTQYF. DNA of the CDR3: TGCGCCAGCAGCTTGGCAGGTGGCGGGGGTTACACAGATACGCAGTATTTT.

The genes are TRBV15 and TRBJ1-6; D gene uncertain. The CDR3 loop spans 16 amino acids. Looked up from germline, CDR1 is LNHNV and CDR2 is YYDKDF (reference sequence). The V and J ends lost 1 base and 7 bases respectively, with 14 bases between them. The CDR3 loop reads CATSRGLLERNSPLHF. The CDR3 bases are TGTGCCACCAGCAGAGGACTCCTGGAGCGGAATTCACCCCTCCACTTT.

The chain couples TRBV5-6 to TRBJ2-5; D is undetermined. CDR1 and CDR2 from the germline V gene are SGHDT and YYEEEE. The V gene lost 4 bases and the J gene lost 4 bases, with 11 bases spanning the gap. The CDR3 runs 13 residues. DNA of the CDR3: TGTGCCAGCAGCCCTGACTCTTCAGAGACCCAGTACTTC. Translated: CASSPDSSETQYF. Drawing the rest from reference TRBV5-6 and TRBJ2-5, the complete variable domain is DAGVTQSPTHLIKTRGQQVTLRCSPKSGHDTVSWYQQALGQGPQFIFQYYEEEERQRGNFPDRFSGHQFPNYSSELNVNALLLGDSALYLCASSPDSSETQYFGPGTRLLVL.

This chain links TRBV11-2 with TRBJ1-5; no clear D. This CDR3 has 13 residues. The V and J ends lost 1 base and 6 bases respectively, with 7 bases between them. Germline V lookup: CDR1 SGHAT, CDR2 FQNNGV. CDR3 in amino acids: CASSLVPGQPQHF. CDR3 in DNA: TGTGCCAGCAGCTTAGTTCCCGGTCAGCCCCAGCATTTT.

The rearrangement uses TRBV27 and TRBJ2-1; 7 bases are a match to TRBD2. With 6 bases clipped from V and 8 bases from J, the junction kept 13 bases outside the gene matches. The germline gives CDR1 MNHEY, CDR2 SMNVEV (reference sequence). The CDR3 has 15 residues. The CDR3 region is CASRPWAGVIHEQFF. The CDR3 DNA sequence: TGTGCCAGCAGGCCCTGGGCGGGAGTAATTCATGAGCAGTTCTTC.

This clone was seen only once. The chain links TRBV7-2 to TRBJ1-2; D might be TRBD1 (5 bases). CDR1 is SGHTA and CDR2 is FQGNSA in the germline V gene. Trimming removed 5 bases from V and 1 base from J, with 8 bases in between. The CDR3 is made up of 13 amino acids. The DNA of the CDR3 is TGTGCCAGCAGCGGTCAGGGTAACTATGGCTACACCTTC. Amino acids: CASSGQGNYGYTF.

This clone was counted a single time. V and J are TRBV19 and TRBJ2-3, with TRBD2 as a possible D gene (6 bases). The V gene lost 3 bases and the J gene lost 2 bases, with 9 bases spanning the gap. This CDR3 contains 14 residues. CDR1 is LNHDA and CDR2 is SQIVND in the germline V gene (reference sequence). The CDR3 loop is CASSIGGDTDTQYF. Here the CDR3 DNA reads TGTGCCAGTAGTATTGGCGGGGACACAGATACGCAGTATTTT.

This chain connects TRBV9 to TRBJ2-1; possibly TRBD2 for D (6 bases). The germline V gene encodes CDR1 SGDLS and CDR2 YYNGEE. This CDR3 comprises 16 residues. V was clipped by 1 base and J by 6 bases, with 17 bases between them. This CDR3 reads CASSVLLSGGFNEQFF. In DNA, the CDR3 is TGTGCCAGCAGCGTACTGCTTAGCGGAGGGTTCAATGAGCAGTTCTTC. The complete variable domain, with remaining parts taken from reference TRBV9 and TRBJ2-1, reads DSGVTQTPKHLITATGQRVTLRCSPRSGDLSVYWYQQSLDQGLQFLIQYYNGEERAKGNILERFSAQQFPDLHSELNLSSLELGDSALYFCASSVLLSGGFNEQFFGPGTRLTVL.

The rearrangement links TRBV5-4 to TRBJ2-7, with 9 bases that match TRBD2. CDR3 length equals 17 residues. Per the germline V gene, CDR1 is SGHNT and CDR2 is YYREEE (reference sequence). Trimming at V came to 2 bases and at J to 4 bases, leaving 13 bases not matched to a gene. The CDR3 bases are TGTGCCAGCAGCTTTTTAGTAGCGGGAGACCCCCTTTACGAGCAGTACTTC. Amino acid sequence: CASSFLVAGDPLYEQYF.

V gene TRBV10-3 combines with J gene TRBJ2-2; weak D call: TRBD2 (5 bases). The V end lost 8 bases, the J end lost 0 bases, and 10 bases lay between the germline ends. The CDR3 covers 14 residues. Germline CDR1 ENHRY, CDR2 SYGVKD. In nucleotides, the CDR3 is TGTGCCATCGGAGCGGCTTCGAACACCGGGGAGCTGTTTTTT. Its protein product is CAIGAASNTGELFF.

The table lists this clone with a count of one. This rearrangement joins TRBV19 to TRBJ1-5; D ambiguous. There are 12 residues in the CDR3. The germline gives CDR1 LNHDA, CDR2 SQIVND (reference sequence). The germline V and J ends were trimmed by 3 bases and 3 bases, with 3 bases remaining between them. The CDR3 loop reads CASSIYNQPQHF. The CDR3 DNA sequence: TGTGCCAGTAGTATCTACAATCAGCCCCAGCATTTT.

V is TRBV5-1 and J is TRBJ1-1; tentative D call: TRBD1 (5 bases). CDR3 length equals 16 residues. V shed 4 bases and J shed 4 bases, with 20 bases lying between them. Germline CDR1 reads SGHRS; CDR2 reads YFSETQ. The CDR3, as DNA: TGCGCCAGCAGCGCCTCCCCCGGGGGTACGGGCACTGAAGCTTTCTTT. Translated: CASSASPGGTGTEAFF.

CDR3 bases: TGTGCCTGGGCTAGCGGAAACTACAATGAGCAGTTCTTC. Translated, it gives CAWASGNYNEQFF. V and J are TRBV30 and TRBJ2-1, with TRBD2 matching over 7 bases. This CDR3 has 13 residues. Trimming cost V 5 bases and J 3 bases; bases outside gene matches: 4. Germline V gene data show CDR1 as GTSNPN and CDR2 as SVGIG (reference sequence).

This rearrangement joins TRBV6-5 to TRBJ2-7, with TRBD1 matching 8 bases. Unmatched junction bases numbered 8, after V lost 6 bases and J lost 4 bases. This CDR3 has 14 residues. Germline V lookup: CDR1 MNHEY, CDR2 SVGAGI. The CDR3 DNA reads TGTGCCAGCAGGGTCGACAGGGGTCCATACGAGCAGTACTTC. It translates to CASRVDRGPYEQYF.

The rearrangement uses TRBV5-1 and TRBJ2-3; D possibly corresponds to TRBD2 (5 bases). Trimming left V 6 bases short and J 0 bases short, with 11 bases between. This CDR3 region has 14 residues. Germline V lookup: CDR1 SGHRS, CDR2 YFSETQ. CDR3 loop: CASKEIASTDTQYF. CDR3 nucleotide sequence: TGCGCCAGCAAGGAGATAGCGAGCACAGATACGCAGTATTTT.

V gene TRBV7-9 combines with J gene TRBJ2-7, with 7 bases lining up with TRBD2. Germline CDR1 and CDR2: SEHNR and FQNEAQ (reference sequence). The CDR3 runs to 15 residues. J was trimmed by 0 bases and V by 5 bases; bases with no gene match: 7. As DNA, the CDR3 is TGTGCCAGCAGCCATATGACTAGCACCTCCTACGAGCAGTACTTC. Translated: CASSHMTSTSYEQYF.

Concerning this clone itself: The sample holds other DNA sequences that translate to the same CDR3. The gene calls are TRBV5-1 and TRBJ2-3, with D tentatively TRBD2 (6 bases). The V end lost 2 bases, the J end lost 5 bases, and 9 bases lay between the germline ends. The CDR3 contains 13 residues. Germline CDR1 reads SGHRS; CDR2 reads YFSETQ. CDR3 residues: CASSFPGEDTQYF. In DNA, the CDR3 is TGCGCCAGCAGCTTCCCGGGGGAAGATACGCAGTATTTT.

The CDR3 here is CASSPWAGGSYGYTF. In DNA form, the CDR3 reads TGTGCCAGCAGTCCCTGGGCAGGGGGCTCCTATGGCTACACCTTC. The rearrangement joins TRBV6-5 to TRBJ1-2, with 8 positions matching TRBD1. V lost 5 bases and J lost 4; bases outside the gene matches: 9. This CDR3 comprises 15 residues. CDR1 and CDR2 (germline): MNHEY, SVGAGI.

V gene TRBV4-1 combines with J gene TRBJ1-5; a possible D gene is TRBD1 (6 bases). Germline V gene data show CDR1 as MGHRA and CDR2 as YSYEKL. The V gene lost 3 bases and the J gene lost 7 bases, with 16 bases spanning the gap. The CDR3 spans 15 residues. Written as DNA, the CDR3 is TGCGCCAGCAGCCACTCAGTACAGGGTGGCCAGCCCCAGCATTTT. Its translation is CASSHSVQGGQPQHF.

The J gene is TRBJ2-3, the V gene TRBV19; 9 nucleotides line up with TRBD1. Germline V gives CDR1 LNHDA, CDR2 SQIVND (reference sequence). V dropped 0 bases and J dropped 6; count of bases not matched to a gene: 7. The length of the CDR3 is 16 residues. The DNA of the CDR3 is TGTGCCAGTAGTATAGATCTATCCACAGGGGGCGATACGCAGTATTTT. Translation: CASSIDLSTGGDTQYF. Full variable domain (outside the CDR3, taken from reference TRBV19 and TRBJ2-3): DGGITQSPKYLFRKEGQNVTLSCEQNLNHDAMYWYRQDPGQGLRLIYYSQIVNDFQKGDIAEGYSVSREKKESFPLTVTSAQKNPTAFYLCASSIDLSTGGDTQYFGPGTRLTVL.

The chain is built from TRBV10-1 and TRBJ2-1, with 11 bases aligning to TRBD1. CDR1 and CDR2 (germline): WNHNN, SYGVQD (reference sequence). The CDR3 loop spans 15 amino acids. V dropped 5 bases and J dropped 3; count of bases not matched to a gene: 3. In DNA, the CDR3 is TGCGCCAGCAGTCCCGGGACAGGGGGCTACAATGAGCAGTTCTTC. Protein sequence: CASSPGTGGYNEQFF.